The rows below give T cell receptor beta chains drawn from one sample of a study of OX40 agonist ivuxolimab in advanced cancers. Data came from immunoSEQ multiplex PCR; TCRdb stores just in-frame clones and leaves some out. The sample lists around 26,000 clones; roughly 87% were seen once. The sequencing here drew on CD4+ or CD8+ T cells sorted from blood, taken in a trial of the OX40 agonist ivuxolimab. Every receptor here comes from an adult with an advanced solid tumor such as melanoma, head and neck, liver or kidney cancer. Each CDR3 is given with its conserved first and last residue. Fields, in order: D gene, clone size, J gene, V gene, CDR3 DNA, CDR3 protein. The D gene is left open where the match is weak. The size entry is marked missing in some rows and otherwise reads once, few, many or a size class.

D gene: TRBD1
clone size: once
J gene: TRBJ1-1
V gene: TRBV19
CDR3 DNA: TGTGCCAGTAGTATGACTGGGACAGGGGGCTTTAGTGAAGCTTTCTTT
CDR3 protein: CASSMTGTGGFSEAFF

D gene: .
clone size: .
J gene: TRBJ1-1
V gene: TRBV4-1
CDR3 DNA: TGCGCCAGCAGCCAAGACCAGGGTAGCAACACTGAAGCTTTCTTT
CDR3 protein: CASSQDQGSNTEAFF

D gene: .
clone size: .
J gene: TRBJ2-6
V gene: TRBV4-2
CDR3 DNA: TGTGCCAGCAGCCTCACCCGGGCAGGGGGGAACTCTGGGGCCAACGTCCTGACTTTC
CDR3 protein: CASSLTRAGGNSGANVLTF

D gene: .
clone size: .
J gene: TRBJ1-3
V gene: TRBV2
CDR3 DNA: TGTGCCAGCAGTGAACCCGGGGCCGCTTCTGGAAACACCATATATTTT
CDR3 protein: CASSEPGAASGNTIYF

D gene: TRBD1
clone size: .
J gene: TRBJ2-2
V gene: TRBV5-4
CDR3 DNA: TGTGCCAGCAGTGACCCAGGGGGCTTTAACACCGGGGAGCTGTTTTTT
CDR3 protein: CASSDPGGFNTGELFF

D gene: .
clone size: .
J gene: TRBJ2-7
V gene: TRBV10-1
CDR3 DNA: TGCGCCAGCAGTGAGTCGCCGGATTACGAGCAGTACTTC
CDR3 protein: CASSESPDYEQYF

D gene: .
clone size: .
J gene: TRBJ1-2
V gene: TRBV7-9
CDR3 DNA: TGTGCCAGCAGCAGACGGGGTTCTAACTATGGCTACACCTTC
CDR3 protein: CASSRRGSNYGYTF

D gene: TRBD1
clone size: .
J gene: TRBJ2-1
V gene: TRBV2
CDR3 DNA: TGTGCCAGCCGCGGACAGGGTAATTATGAGCAGTTCTTC
CDR3 protein: CASRGQGNYEQFF

D gene: TRBD1
clone size: .
J gene: TRBJ2-7
V gene: TRBV9
CDR3 DNA: TGTGCCAGCAGCGTAGGAGGGACAGGGGGAACCTACGAGCAGTACTTC
CDR3 protein: CASSVGGTGGTYEQYF

D gene: TRBD1
clone size: .
J gene: TRBJ1-2
V gene: TRBV27
CDR3 DNA: TGTGCCAGCAGTTTATACGCCGGGACAGGGGTGGGCTACACCTTC
CDR3 protein: CASSLYAGTGVGYTF

D gene: .
clone size: .
J gene: TRBJ2-2
V gene: TRBV7-3
CDR3 DNA: TGTGCCAGCAGCCCTCACTCGGCAGGGCCGAACACCGGGGAGCTGTTTTTT
CDR3 protein: CASSPHSAGPNTGELFF

D gene: .
clone size: .
J gene: TRBJ2-2
V gene: TRBV2
CDR3 DNA: TGTGCCAGCAGTTTTGAGGGCGGCACCGGGGAGCTGTTTTTT
CDR3 protein: CASSFEGGTGELFF